The 22 T cell receptor beta chains below were found in one sample sequenced in a study of blood T cells in healthy people across ages (dated by TCRdb to the mid-2010s). The library was built by means of 5' RACE. The reads were generated on an Illumina HiSeq 2500. The second PCR ran for about 6 to 12 cycles and used a J-beta primer mix along with a sample-barcoded 5' primer. TCRdb trimmed the raw reads at Q25, called clones with MiXCR and kept productive beta chains. Rows are combined by CDR3 protein, so each entry shows the most common genes and DNA. This sample lists about 2 million distinct CDR3 sequences; 49% were detected once. The ten largest clonotypes hold less than 2.5% of the sample. The sequenced sample consisted of blood. The receptors were sampled from a woman aged 40 to 49 in good health.

The rearrangement links TRBV6-6 to TRBJ2-7; maybe TRBD2 (6 bases). Trimming left V 8 bases short and J 3 bases short, with 14 bases between. The germline CDR1 and CDR2 sequences are MNHNY and SVGAGI (reference sequence). The length of the CDR3 is 13 residues. DNA of the CDR3: TGTGCCAGCGACGGCGGGATCGGCTACGAGCAGTACTTC. Protein: CASDGGIGYEQYF.

This clonotype came up once. The chain carries TRBV4-3 and TRBJ1-6; D remains ambiguous. The CDR3 consists of 18 residues. Germline V gene lookup returns CDR1 LGHNA and CDR2 YSLEER. Trimming stripped 0 bases from V and 9 bases from J, with 21 bases between. The CDR3 DNA reads as TGCGCCAGCAGCCAAGAGGTGCAACAGATCCTACTCGTTTCACCCCTCCACTTT. It is translated as CASSQEVQQILLVSPLHF.

This clonotype was counted between two and nine times. This chain uses TRBV7-3 with TRBJ2-1; D unresolved. The length of the CDR3 is 11 residues. Between the trimmed V and J ends, which lost 5 bases and 9 bases, there was a span of 8 bases. Per germline, CDR1 SGHTA and CDR2 FQGTGA. DNA for the CDR3: TGTGCCAGCAGCAGTAACAGTGAGCAGTTCTTC. As protein: CASSSNSEQFF.

The CDR3: CASSPRGGGARDTQYF. The CDR3 DNA is TGTGCCAGCAGCCCCCGGGGCGGGGGGGCGAGAGATACGCAGTATTTT. V gene TRBV13 combines with J gene TRBJ2-3; 9 positions agree with TRBD2. V dropped 5 bases and J dropped 5; count of bases not matched to a gene: 11. The CDR3 is made up of 16 amino acids. The germline V gene encodes CDR1 PRHDT and CDR2 FYEKMQ (reference sequence).

This chain uses TRBV6-6 with TRBJ2-5; D is possibly TRBD1 or TRBD2 (5 bases each). The end of the DNA fits TRBJ2-7 better, so the J call may be wrong. CDR1 and CDR2 from the germline V gene are MNHNY and SVGAGI (reference sequence). The length of the CDR3 is 15 residues. In DNA form, the CDR3 reads TGTGCCAGCAGTTACTCGGGGCAAATGGCGGGCGAGCAGTACTTC. It is translated as CASSYSGQMAGEQYF.

In this sample, this clonotype turned up once. One end of the junction fails to match germline, which may point to a read error. The chain has TRBV12-3 or TRBV12-4 and TRBJ1-4; maybe TRBD1 (6 bases). The CDR3 totals 14 residues. The CDR3 reads CASSVTGSKEKLFF. DNA for the CDR3: TGTGCCAGCAGCGTAACAGGGTCTAAAGAAAAACTGTTTTTT.

The rearrangement joins TRBV20-1 to TRBJ2-7; unclear D gene. The CDR3 has 12 residues. The V gene lost 5 bases and the J gene lost 3 bases, with 11 bases spanning the gap. Germline CDR1 is DFQATT and CDR2 is SNEGSKA (reference sequence). The CDR3 protein is CSAAGRNYEQYF. The DNA of the CDR3 is TGCAGTGCTGCTGGACGGAACTACGAGCAGTACTTC.

The V call is TRBV12-3 or TRBV12-4, the J call TRBJ2-7, with D perhaps given as TRBD1 or TRBD2 (5 bases each). The CDR3 covers 13 residues. V was trimmed by 6 bases and J by 3 bases, leaving 12 bases between them. The CDR3, as DNA: TGTGCCAGCAGGCCGGGACGGTACTACGAGCAGTACTTC. Translation: CASRPGRYYEQYF.

The CDR3 DNA reads TGTGCCAGCAGTTATGGGGGGCGGGGGATCACAGATACGCAGTATTTT. Protein product: CASSYGGRGITDTQYF. The chain employs TRBV6-6 and TRBJ2-3; possible D gene TRBD2, 7 bases. V shed 3 bases and J shed 2 bases, with 15 bases lying between them. Germline CDR1 and CDR2: MNHNY and SVGAGI (reference sequence). There are 16 residues in the CDR3.

This clonotype appeared a few times. The chain employs TRBV2 and TRBJ2-5; D assignment may be TRBD1 or TRBD2 (5 bases each). CDR3 length equals 14 residues. Between the trimmed V and J ends, which lost 7 bases and 2 bases, there was a span of 14 bases. Germline V gives CDR1 SNHLY, CDR2 FYNNEI. The DNA for the CDR3 is TGTGCCAGCATCCCGCGTGGGACGCAAGAGACCCAGTACTTC. Amino acid sequence: CASIPRGTQETQYF.

This chain uses TRBV5-1 with TRBJ2-1, with TRBD2 identical over 9 bases. Germline-derived CDR1 and CDR2 are SGHRS and YFSETQ. This CDR3 contains 15 residues. V lost 4 bases, J lost 12 bases, and 14 bases stayed unmatched. The CDR3 reads CASSGEAGTSQRQFF. The DNA for the CDR3 is TGCGCCAGCAGCGGTGAGGCCGGGACTAGCCAGCGGCAGTTCTTC.

The chain has TRBV11-2 and TRBJ1-4; D is ambiguous. The CDR3 consists of 14 residues. Germline V gene lookup returns CDR1 SGHAT and CDR2 FQNNGV. Deletions cut 6 bases from V and 4 bases from J, with 12 bases between. The CDR3 nucleotides are TGTGCCAGCAGATCTCGGGGTTATAATGAAAAACTGTTTTTT. The encoded protein is CASRSRGYNEKLFF.

This clonotype was found a few times. The rearrangement uses TRBV21-1 and TRBJ2-7; the tabulated D call, TRBD1, remains unverified against the DNA. TRBV21-1 counts as a pseudogene. CDR3 length: 15 amino acids. Written as DNA, the CDR3 is TGTGCCAGCAGCCAAACGCCGGGACGGTACTACGAGCAGTACTTC. The encoded protein is CASSQTPGRYYEQYF.

This chain uses TRBV28 with TRBJ1-2; TRBD1 might be the D (6 bases). The CDR3 is made up of 18 amino acids. CDR1 is MDHEN, CDR2 SYDVKM, per germline. Trimming cost V 6 bases and J 6 bases, with 29 bases left between them. As DNA, the CDR3 is TGTGCCAGCAGCTCCCCCGCGGGCAGAGAGGGGGTTTCAAATGGCTACACCTTC. Translating gives CASSSPAGREGVSNGYTF.

The rearrangement joins TRBV9 to TRBJ2-1; D may be TRBD1 or TRBD2 (6 bases each). The DNA end is a closer match to TRBJ2-7, so the J assignment may be wrong. Germline lookup yields CDR1 SGDLS and CDR2 YYNGEE. The CDR3 extends over 15 amino acids. The CDR3: CASTLGGTSYNEQYF. The CDR3 coding sequence is TGTGCCAGCACCCTAGGAGGGACATCTTACAATGAGCAGTACTTC.

The chain uses TRBV6-5 and TRBJ2-4; perhaps TRBD1 as D (6 bases). The CDR3 length is 17 residues. V was shortened by 4 bases and J by 0 bases, with 16 bases between the two germline ends. Germline V lookup: CDR1 MNHEY, CDR2 SVGAGI. The CDR3 DNA sequence: TGTGCCAGCAGTTCCGCCAGGACAGCCATAGCCAAAAACATTCAGTACTTC. Amino acids: CASSSARTAIAKNIQYF.

V and J are TRBV5-1 and TRBJ1-1; no clear D. The CDR3 sequence is 12 residues long. The V gene's germline CDR1 is SGHRS and CDR2 YFSETQ. V was cut by 3 bases and J by 8 bases, with 11 bases left in between. The CDR3 bases are TGCGCCAGCAGCTCGGGCCAGGTAGAAGCTTTCTTT. Residues: CASSSGQVEAFF.

Only one count was recorded for this clonotype. Compared with germline, one end of the junction differs, possibly owing to a read error. The CDR3 loop reads CASSALAGTYEQCF. The CDR3, as DNA: TGTGCCAGCAGCGCACTAGCGGGGACCTACGAGCAGTGCTTC. The chain employs TRBV7-2 and TRBJ2-4, with 10 bases fitting TRBD2. The CDR3 totals 14 residues. CDR1 SGHTA and CDR2 FQGNSA come from the germline V gene.

The chain links TRBV12-3 or TRBV12-4 to TRBJ2-3; no firm D call. CDR3 length: 14 amino acids. V was trimmed by 5 bases and J by 1 base, leaving 10 bases between them. DNA for the CDR3: TGTGCCAGCAGTACCGGACCACGCACAGATACGCAGTATTTT. Its protein is CASSTGPRTDTQYF.

The chain couples TRBV11-2 to TRBJ2-1, with TRBD1 identical over 9 bases. Germline trimming cut 3 bases from V and 10 bases from J; bases unmatched to any gene: 10. The CDR3 is 15 amino acids. The germline V gene has CDR1 SGHAT and CDR2 FQNNGV. CDR3 DNA sequence: TGTGCCAGCAGCTTGGGGACAGGGAGCCCGATAGAGCAGTTCTTC. It yields the protein CASSLGTGSPIEQFF.

A word on this clonotype: One end of the junction does not line up with germline, which may come from a read error. This chain uses TRBV4-3 with TRBJ2-7, with D perhaps matching TRBD1 or TRBD2 (5 bases each). The germline V gene encodes CDR1 LGHNA and CDR2 YSLEER. This CDR3 region has 14 residues. The CDR3 region is CASNQGTGRHEQYF. Written as DNA, the CDR3 is TGCGCCAGCAACCAAGGTACGGGACGCCACGAGCAGTACTTC.

This chain connects TRBV10-3 to TRBJ2-7; TRBD1 aligns across 10 bases. CDR3 length: 13 amino acids. CDR1 and CDR2 (germline): ENHRY, SYGVKD. Trimming cost V 7 bases and J 3 bases; bases outside gene matches: 3. The CDR3 DNA reads as TGTGCCATCACTCGGACAGGGGGCTACGAGCAGTACTTC. It codes for CAITRTGGYEQYF.